This T cell receptor (beta chain) was profiled in a study of CXCR3-negative and CXCR3-positive naive CD8 T cells. A word on this clonotype: No antigen is known for it.

Researchers prepared the TRB cDNA libraries using 5' RACE with UMI labels. One entry per CDR3 protein, without DNA, is what TCRdb gives after re-calling the 5' RACE reads. There are about 120,000 distinct CDR3 sequences in the sample, with about 0.35% held by the top ten. Every individual CD8+ T cell subset underwent sorting in triplicate at more than 250,000 cells apiece. Naive CD8+ T cells were CD45RO-CCR7+CD27+CD95-. Study-level points and caveats: Cryopreserved cells partially lost CXCR3 expression, and fresh PBMCs were used in most assays. CXCR3-positive naive cells had TRB CDR3s that were more hydrophobic than CXCR3-negative naive cells had.

Sequenced input: naive CXCR3+ CD8+ T cells from blood. Subset denoted: CD45RO-CCR7+CD27+CD95- naive CD8+ T cells expressing CXCR3 (TNR3+). The TCR originated in a human donor in good health. Some clones in this sample may be carry-over from other donors' samples.

The CDR3 spells CASLPTGGGWMPLHF. This chain joins TRBV19 and TRBJ1-6; checking the TCRdb D call of TRBD1 is not possible without DNA. In germline, CDR1 is LNHDA, CDR2 SQIVND (reference sequence). The CDR3 totals 15 residues.